This entry lists 19 T cell receptor beta chains sequenced from one sample in a study of control samples from healthy donors and cancer patients (dated by TCRdb to about 2020). Receptor amplification or capture employed the immunoSEQ multiplex PCR assay. The clones in this table, taken by TCRdb from immuneACCESS, are in-frame only. Not every clone is retained; where verified, under half of the shortfall comes from an unresolved V gene, and the cause of the rest is unknown. This sample holds about 50,000 clones; over 90% were observed only once. Roughly a quarter of the sample comes from the top ten. Sequenced input: PBMCs. Every receptor here comes from a woman aged 45 to 65 with head and neck cancer.

The rearrangement joins TRBV27 to TRBJ2-1; TRBD1 aligns across 7 bases. CDR3 size: 14 residues. CDR1 and CDR2 (germline): MNHEY, SMNVEV (reference sequence). With 5 bases clipped from V and 5 bases from J, the junction kept 6 bases outside the gene matches. The CDR3 spells CASSPTGQHNEQFF. The CDR3 region has the DNA TGTGCCAGCAGTCCAACGGGACAGCACAATGAGCAGTTCTTC.

This clone was picked up one time. The chain combines TRBV5-1 with TRBJ1-2; D is unclear. Germline CDR1 SGHRS, CDR2 YFSETQ. The CDR3 covers 16 residues. The germline V and J ends were trimmed by 0 bases and 5 bases, with 17 bases remaining between them. CDR3 nucleotide sequence: TGCGCCAGCAGCTTGGCCGGAAGACAAGTGGGGTATGGCTACACCTTC. It encodes CASSLAGRQVGYGYTF. Looking up the rest from reference TRBV5-1 and TRBJ1-2 gives the full variable domain: KAGVTQTPRYLIKTRGQQVTLSCSPISGHRSVSWYQQTPGQGLQFLFEYFSETQRNKGNFPGRFSGRQFSNSRSEMNVSTLELGDSALYLCASSLAGRQVGYGYTFGSGTRLTVV.

As DNA, the CDR3 is TGTGCCACCAGTGATTCCGGGACAGGGGGAAATCAGCCCCAGCATTTT. Protein sequence: CATSDSGTGGNQPQHF. V is TRBV24-1 and J is TRBJ1-5, with 11 positions matching TRBD1. This CDR3 contains 16 residues. Looked up from germline, CDR1 is KGHDR and CDR2 is SFDVKD. Germline trimming cut 2 bases from V and 4 bases from J; bases unmatched to any gene: 3.

The chain combines TRBV14 with TRBJ2-7, with 15 bases matching TRBD2. Germline values: CDR1 SGHDN, CDR2 FVKESK. This CDR3 comprises 18 residues. Trimming took 4 bases from V and 9 from J; bases not matched to a gene: 16. The CDR3 spells CASSRGTSGRFSSIGQYF. The CDR3 region has the DNA TGTGCCAGCAGCCGCGGGACTAGCGGGAGGTTTTCCTCGATTGGGCAGTACTTC.

V gene TRBV27 combines with J gene TRBJ2-7, with D perhaps assigned TRBD1 or TRBD2 (5 bases each). CDR3 length: 14 residues. V dropped 6 bases and J dropped 3 bases, with 15 bases sitting between them. Germline loops: CDR1 MNHEY, CDR2 SMNVEV (reference sequence). CDR3 protein: CASRTGTESYEQYF. CDR3 in DNA: TGTGCCAGCAGAACCGGGACCGAAAGCTACGAGCAGTACTTC.

CDR3 sequence (DNA): TGTGCCAGCAGCGTAGGTGGGAGTAGATCCTACGAGCAGTACTTC. As protein: CASSVGGSRSYEQYF. The chain combines TRBV9 with TRBJ2-7, with D possibly matching TRBD2 (5 bases). Germline assignment: CDR1 SGDLS and CDR2 YYNGEE. The germline V and J ends were trimmed by 0 bases and 1 base, with 11 bases remaining between them. The CDR3 loop spans 15 amino acids.

The V gene is TRBV2, the J gene TRBJ1-1; 9 bases are shared with TRBD1. The CDR3 length is 16 residues. The trim removed 8 bases at V and 1 base at J, leaving 11 bases unmatched. Per germline, CDR1 SNHLY and CDR2 FYNNEI. Written as DNA, the CDR3 is TGTGCCAGCCCTGGACAGGGGAGAGGAGAGAACACTGAAGCTTTCTTT. It encodes CASPGQGRGENTEAFF.

The rearrangement joins TRBV4-2 to TRBJ2-3; D perhaps matches TRBD2 (5 bases). The germline gives CDR1 LGHNA, CDR2 YNFKEQ. The CDR3 has 16 residues. V lost 3 bases and J lost 2, with 15 bases in between. Written as DNA, the CDR3 is TGTGCCAGCAGCCACCTCGACGGAGGCTTCACAGATACGCAGTATTTT. Translating gives CASSHLDGGFTDTQYF.

This CDR3 is CASSASGAGGLEQYF. The CDR3 DNA is TGTGCCAGCAGTGCTAGTGGGGCAGGGGGACTCGAGCAGTACTTC. The chain combines TRBV11-2 with TRBJ2-7, with TRBD1 as a possible D gene (7 bases). The V end lost 6 bases, the J end lost 6 bases, and 21 bases lay between the germline ends. Germline CDR1 and CDR2: SGHAT and FQNNGV. This CDR3 comprises 15 residues.

The genes are TRBV12-3 or TRBV12-4 and TRBJ2-7; 7 nucleotides align to TRBD1. V dropped 5 bases and J dropped 2; count of bases not matched to a gene: 3. CDR3 size: 13 residues. The CDR3: CASSPGTAYEQYF. In nucleotides, the CDR3 is TGTGCCAGCAGTCCCGGGACAGCCTACGAGCAGTACTTC.

The chain recombines TRBV19 with TRBJ2-6; D not certain. This CDR3 contains 12 residues. The V gene's germline CDR1 is LNHDA and CDR2 SQIVND (reference sequence). Trimming removed 9 bases from V and 1 base from J, with 4 bases in between. The CDR3 loop is CASLSGANVLTF. The CDR3 region has the DNA TGTGCCAGCTTATCTGGGGCCAACGTCCTGACTTTC. The variable domain in full, with the rest retrieved from reference TRBV19 and TRBJ2-6, is DGGITQSPKYLFRKEGQNVTLSCEQNLNHDAMYWYRQDPGQGLRLIYYSQIVNDFQKGDIAEGYSVSREKKESFPLTVTSAQKNPTAFYLCASLSGANVLTFGAGSRLTVL.

V usage is TRBV6-5 and J usage is TRBJ1-3, with D hard to call. V shed 6 bases and J shed 6 bases, with 6 bases lying between them. From germline, CDR1 is MNHEY and CDR2 SVGAGI. The CDR3 consists of 11 residues. The CDR3 bases are TGTGCCAGCAGGTCCTCAAACACCATATATTTT. Encoded protein: CASRSSNTIYF.

The chain links TRBV5-1 to TRBJ1-1, with 8 bases lining up with TRBD1. The CDR3 totals 13 residues. The germline gives CDR1 SGHRS, CDR2 YFSETQ. The V segment lost 4 bases and the J segment 7 bases; nucleotides outside the gene matches: 6. This chain's CDR3 is CASSPQGVGEAFF. CDR3 bases: TGCGCCAGCAGCCCACAGGGGGTGGGTGAAGCTTTCTTT.

The rearrangement joins TRBV28 to TRBJ1-2; a weak D match, TRBD1 (5 bases). This CDR3 comprises 12 residues. Germline CDR1 MDHEN, CDR2 SYDVKM. V was pared by 10 bases and J by 8 bases, with 17 bases between. Written as DNA, the CDR3 is TGTGCCACCGTAAACAGGCGCGCGGGCTACACCTTC. This codes for CATVNRRAGYTF.

A few counts support this clone. The chain uses TRBV19 and TRBJ2-1; the match to TRBD2 covers 13 bases. This CDR3 has 15 residues. The V and J ends lost 5 bases and 7 bases, in that order; junction bases with no gene match: 5. Germline CDR1 and CDR2: LNHDA and SQIVND (reference sequence). The CDR3 DNA follows: TGTGCCAGTAGTCCAGGACTAGCGGGAGTTAATGAGCAGTTCTTC. Amino acid sequence: CASSPGLAGVNEQFF.

The V gene is TRBV9, the J gene TRBJ2-5; the match to TRBD1 covers 7 bases. The CDR3 has 14 residues. The junction had 4 bases not matched to a gene; V was cut back by 0 bases and J by 5 bases. CDR1 is SGDLS, CDR2 YYNGEE, per germline. The CDR3 DNA sequence: TGTGCCAGCAGCGTAGATCAGGGACAGGAGACCCAGTACTTC. Residues: CASSVDQGQETQYF.

The J gene is TRBJ1-1, the V gene TRBV5-6; D not resolved. CDR3 size: 13 residues. V was trimmed by 0 bases and J by 1 base, leaving 4 bases between them. Germline V lookup: CDR1 SGHDT, CDR2 YYEEEE. The CDR3 sequence: CASSLEWNTEAFF. CDR3 bases: TGTGCCAGCAGCTTGGAGTGGAACACTGAAGCTTTCTTT.

The chain links TRBV11-2 to TRBJ1-1; TRBD1 matches 9 bases. CDR1 and CDR2 (germline): SGHAT, FQNNGV. The CDR3 consists of 17 residues. With 4 bases clipped from V and 1 base from J, the junction kept 10 bases outside the gene matches. The CDR3: CASSSRGTGIWNTEAFF. For the CDR3, the DNA is TGTGCCAGCAGCTCAAGAGGGACAGGGATTTGGAACACTGAAGCTTTCTTT. The full variable domain, with the rest looked up from reference TRBV11-2 and TRBJ1-1, is EAGVAQSPRYKIIEKRQSVAFWCNPISGHATLYWYQQILGQGPKLLIQFQNNGVVDDSQLPKDRFSAERLKGVDSTLKIQPAKLEDSAVYLCASSSRGTGIWNTEAFFGQGTRLTVV.

The V gene is TRBV6-6, the J gene TRBJ1-1; TRBD1 is a possible D gene (5 bases). The CDR3 totals 13 residues. Trimming pared 5 bases from V and 4 bases from J, leaving 11 bases between. The germline V gene has CDR1 MNHNY and CDR2 SVGAGI (reference sequence). CDR3 region: CASSPRVGTEAFF. CDR3 in DNA: TGTGCCAGCAGTCCCAGGGTTGGCACTGAAGCTTTCTTT.